This T cell receptor (beta chain) stems from a study of T cells after yellow fever vaccination. The V gene's germline CDR1 is DFQATT and CDR2 SNEGSKA (reference sequence). Trimming left V 7 bases short and J 9 bases short, with 10 bases between. The CDR3 is made up of 10 amino acids. TCRdb reprocessed the 5' RACE reads via MiXCR and lists one record per CDR3 protein. Of around 140,000 distinct CDR3 sequences in the sample, roughly 8.2% were seen once. This clonotype was detected ten times or more. The sequenced sample was CD4+ T cells sorted from PBMCs, obtained 5 days after the yellow fever booster vaccination. The sequence came from a man under 40 who received the YFV17D yellow fever vaccine. The chain is built from TRBV20-1 and TRBJ2-1; D gene unclear. CDR3 loop: CSVLNSEQFF. For the CDR3, the DNA is TGCAGTGTTCTCAACAGTGAGCAGTTCTTC.